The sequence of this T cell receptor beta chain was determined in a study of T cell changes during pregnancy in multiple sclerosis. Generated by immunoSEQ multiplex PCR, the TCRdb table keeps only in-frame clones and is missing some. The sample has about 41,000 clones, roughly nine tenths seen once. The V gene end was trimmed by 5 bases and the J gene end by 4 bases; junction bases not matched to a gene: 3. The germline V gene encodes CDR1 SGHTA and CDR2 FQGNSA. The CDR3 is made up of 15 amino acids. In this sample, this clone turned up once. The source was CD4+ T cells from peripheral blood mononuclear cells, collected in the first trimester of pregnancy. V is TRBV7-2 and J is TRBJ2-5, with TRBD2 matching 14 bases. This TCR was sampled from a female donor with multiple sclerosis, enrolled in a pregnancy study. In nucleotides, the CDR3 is TGTGCCAGCAGCGTGGGACTAGCGGGAGCAGAGACCCAGTACTTC. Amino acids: CASSVGLAGAETQYF.